This TCR beta chain emerged from a study of blood T cell repertoires in COVID-19. For the study at large: Sites in the United States, Italy and Spain provided acute and convalescent COVID-19 samples. T cells, B-cell-depleted T cells, or PBMCs supplied cDNA or gDNA.

CDR1 and CDR2 (germline): SGHRS, YFSETQ. The V segment lost 5 bases and the J segment 3 bases; nucleotides outside the gene matches: 9. This CDR3 has 15 amino acids. Authors' data handling: How many nucleated cells were present was estimated from reference gene primer amplification. Assay: immunoSEQ multiplex PCR; the TCRdb copy retains only in-frame clones and omits some. The DNA gave D and trimming, while V, J and clone size come from that table. The table lists 200,000 or so clones, roughly nine tenths of them singletons, with about 2% in the top ten. The sequence derives from a man aged 65 to 85 with active or convalescent COVID-19. The chain joins TRBV5-1 to TRBJ2-7, with TRBD2 identical over 9 bases. Sequenced: peripheral blood. The CDR3 spells CASRTSGLGLYEQYF. The CDR3 bases are TGCGCCAGCAGGACTAGCGGACTGGGACTCTACGAGCAGTACTTC.